The 17 T cell receptor beta chains below were found in one sample sequenced in a study of blood T cell repertoires in COVID-19. Assay used: immunoSEQ multiplex PCR; TCRdb lists only in-frame clones, some missing. The table records some 130,000 clones, nearly 85% of them present only once. Input material: peripheral blood. The origin of the receptors is a human donor in a cohort sampled during active COVID-19.

The CDR3 loop is CASSPDRDQPQHF. In DNA form, the CDR3 reads TGTGCCAGTAGTCCCGACAGGGATCAGCCCCAGCATTTT. The V gene is TRBV19, the J gene TRBJ1-5; 7 nucleotides agree with TRBD1. The CDR3 consists of 13 residues. V shed 5 bases and J 5 bases; nucleotides not matched to a gene: 3. The germline CDR1 and CDR2 sequences are LNHDA and SQIVND (reference sequence).

This chain links TRBV7-9 with TRBJ2-1; 8 bases are shared with TRBD2. CDR3 length: 16 amino acids. The germline V gene encodes CDR1 SEHNR and CDR2 FQNEAQ (reference sequence). The junction had 4 bases not matched to a gene; V was cut back by 3 bases and J by 0 bases. CDR3 bases: TGTGCCAGCAGCTTCAGAGCGGGGGCCTCCTACAATGAGCAGTTCTTC. It encodes CASSFRAGASYNEQFF.

This clone was seen once. V and J are TRBV5-8 and TRBJ2-3, with D perhaps TRBD2 (5 bases). Trimming removed 4 bases at V and 2 bases at J, with 11 bases between. Germline-derived CDR1 and CDR2 are SGHTS and YDEGEE. This CDR3 has 14 residues. This CDR3 is CASSLGISTDTQYF. The CDR3 DNA is TGTGCCAGCAGCCTCGGGATCTCCACAGATACGCAGTATTTT.

V usage is TRBV18 and J usage is TRBJ1-6; 7 nucleotides align to TRBD1. This CDR3 is 15 amino acids long. Trimming at V came to 3 bases and at J to 7 bases, leaving 6 bases not matched to a gene. The germline CDR1 and CDR2 sequences are KGHSH and LQKENI. The DNA for the CDR3 is TGTGCCAGCTCACCTCGGGACAGTGAGAATTCACCCCTCCACTTT. Its protein product is CASSPRDSENSPLHF.

The chain uses TRBV5-4 and TRBJ2-1; 14 bases fit TRBD2. After removal of 8 bases from V and 3 bases from J, the junction contained 1 base not matched to a gene. This CDR3 region has 14 residues. Germline V lookup: CDR1 SGHNT, CDR2 YYREEE (reference sequence). The CDR3 region has the DNA TGTGCCAGTGGACTAGCGGGAGGCTACAATGAGCAGTTCTTC. Translation gives CASGLAGGYNEQFF.

V and J are TRBV6-6 and TRBJ2-5, with unresolved D. V lost 7 bases, J lost 3 bases, and 15 bases lay in between. Germline CDR1 reads MNHNY; CDR2 reads SVGAGI (reference sequence). This CDR3 has 14 amino acids. The CDR3 here is CASMSTSNEETQYF. The DNA for the CDR3 is TGTGCCAGCATGTCGACTTCAAATGAAGAGACCCAGTACTTC.

In its sample, this clone was seen a few times. The genes are TRBV7-2 and TRBJ1-5; D remains ambiguous. The CDR3 consists of 13 residues. Germline assignment: CDR1 SGHTA and CDR2 FQGNSA. The V end was cut by 1 base, the J end by 7 bases, with 8 bases between. CDR3 bases: TGTGCCAGCAGCTTAGTGGCTGAACAGCCCCAGCATTTT. As protein: CASSLVAEQPQHF.

The rearrangement joins TRBV11-3 to TRBJ1-6; D gene uncertain. V was shortened by 4 bases and J by 6 bases, with 16 bases between the two germline ends. Germline CDR1 SGHNT, CDR2 YENEEA. CDR3 length: 16 residues. The CDR3 nucleotides read TGTGCCAGCAGCTCACGTTTAGAGGGCGTTAATTCACCCCTCCACTTT. Protein: CASSSRLEGVNSPLHF.

J is TRBJ2-3 and V is TRBV19; 7 positions match TRBD1. V lost 2 bases to trimming and J lost 1 base; unmatched junction nucleotides: 3. This CDR3 comprises 15 residues. Looked up from germline, CDR1 is LNHDA and CDR2 is SQIVND (reference sequence). The CDR3 nucleotides read TGTGCCAGTAGTATATTAGGACAGGGCACAGATACGCAGTATTTT. Translating gives CASSILGQGTDTQYF.

This chain joins TRBV5-1 and TRBJ2-7; a possible D gene is TRBD1 (6 bases). The CDR3 is 13 residues long. Germline CDR1 SGHRS, CDR2 YFSETQ. Deletions cut 4 bases from V and 2 bases from J, with 10 bases between. The DNA for the CDR3 is TGCGCCAGCAGCATACAGGGTACCTACGAGCAGTACTTC. Translating gives CASSIQGTYEQYF.

This clone was seen a single time. J is TRBJ2-1 and V is TRBV3-1 (or the pseudogene TRBV3-2); 8 bases match TRBD2. V lost 0 bases to trimming and J lost 6 bases; unmatched junction nucleotides: 7. Germline V gives CDR1 LGHDT, CDR2 YNNKEL (reference sequence). CDR3 length: 16 residues. CDR3 sequence: CASSQDPPGRGNEQFF. As DNA, the CDR3 is TGTGCCAGCAGCCAAGATCCCCCCGGGAGGGGCAATGAGCAGTTCTTC.

The rearrangement joins TRBV3-1 (or the pseudogene TRBV3-2) to TRBJ1-2, with D unclear. There are 13 residues in the CDR3. CDR1 is LGHDT and CDR2 is YNNKEL in the germline V gene (reference sequence). The V end lost 2 bases, the J end lost 4 bases, and 8 bases lay between the germline ends. CDR3 nucleotides: TGTGCCAGCAGCCAAAAAGCGGGCTATGGCTACACCTTC. Translation gives CASSQKAGYGYTF.

The chain recombines TRBV5-1 with TRBJ2-7; 7 nucleotides agree with TRBD1. J was trimmed by 2 bases and V by 3 bases; bases with no gene match: 5. This CDR3 has 14 amino acids. Per the germline V gene, CDR1 is SGHRS and CDR2 is YFSETQ. The CDR3 region is CASSSGTATYEQYF. The CDR3 nucleotides read TGCGCCAGCAGCTCGGGGACAGCCACCTACGAGCAGTACTTC.

The gene calls are TRBV11-1 and TRBJ2-2; the D gene is possibly TRBD2 (6 bases). The CDR3 is 15 residues long. Looked up from germline, CDR1 is SGHAT and CDR2 is FQDESV (reference sequence). Trimming took 1 base from V and 6 from J, leaving 12 bases between them. The CDR3 DNA reads TGTGCCAGCAGCTTAGGAGTTGGAGGGTCCGGGGAGCTGTTTTTT. Translating it yields CASSLGVGGSGELFF.

V and J are TRBV6-2 or TRBV6-3 and TRBJ1-5, with no clear D. V was pared by 0 bases and J by 1 base, with 10 bases between. The CDR3 is 16 amino acids. Germline V lookup: CDR1 MNHEY, CDR2 SVGEGT. CDR3 region: CASSYSSPRSNQPQHF. The DNA of the CDR3 is TGTGCCAGCAGTTACTCTTCCCCCCGGAGCAATCAGCCCCAGCATTTT.

J is TRBJ2-7 and V is TRBV7-2; 11 positions match TRBD2. V was clipped by 5 bases and J by 1 base; unmatched bases: 7. Germline CDR1 is SGHTA and CDR2 is FQGNSA. This CDR3 contains 16 residues. The CDR3 region has the DNA TGTGCCAGCAGCATTACCGGGACTAGCGGATCCTACGAGCAGTACGTC. It encodes CASSITGTSGSYEQYV.

The chain links TRBV10-3 to TRBJ1-5; D perhaps matches TRBD1 (5 bases). The germline V and J ends were trimmed by 8 bases and 3 bases, with 8 bases remaining between them. The CDR3 totals 12 residues. Germline CDR1 and CDR2: ENHRY and SYGVKD. The CDR3 nucleotides read TGTGCCATCGGGGCCTCCAATCAGCCCCAGCATTTT. The encoded protein is CAIGASNQPQHF.